These 17 T cell receptor beta chains came from one sample sequenced in a study of shared clonotypes between healthy human individuals. Method: immunoSEQ multiplex PCR; TCRdb's copy keeps in-frame clones and lacks some. The sample lists 330,000 or so clones, about 74% occurring once. The sequenced sample consisted of memory CD4+ T cells sorted from blood. Subset denoted: CD45RA-negative fraction. These receptors were taken from a man aged 25-40 years in good health.

The chain couples TRBV6-5 to TRBJ2-6; no reliable D call. Trimming removed 8 bases from V and 0 bases from J, with 11 bases in between. The CDR3 length is 15 residues. Germline V gene lookup returns CDR1 MNHEY and CDR2 SVGAGI. CDR3 sequence: CASGYRGSGANVLTF. CDR3 coding DNA: TGTGCCAGCGGATACCGAGGCTCTGGGGCCAACGTCCTGACTTTC.

A few counts support this clone. The chain joins TRBV6-1 to TRBJ2-1; 11 bases map to TRBD2. The CDR3 totals 14 residues. The germline V gene encodes CDR1 MNHNS and CDR2 SASEGT. V shed 4 bases, J shed 7 bases, and the junction held 3 bases outside the gene matches. The CDR3 DNA sequence: TGTGCCAGCAGTGTAGCGGGAGGGCCTAATGAGCAGTTCTTC. The encoded protein is CASSVAGGPNEQFF.

V gene TRBV15 combines with J gene TRBJ1-4; D possibly corresponds to TRBD1 (5 bases). Germline loops: CDR1 LNHNV, CDR2 YYDKDF (reference sequence). The CDR3 runs 16 residues. The ends were cut back, 1 base at V and 3 bases at J, with 12 bases in the middle. The CDR3 DNA reads TGTGCCACCAGCAGAGCCCCCGGGGGGGCTAATGAAAAACTGTTTTTT. Its translation is CATSRAPGGANEKLFF.

Worth noting for this clone: Other DNA sequences in the sample encode the same CDR3. V gene TRBV10-3 combines with J gene TRBJ1-5; 7 bases fit TRBD1. V lost 2 bases to trimming and J lost 7 bases; unmatched junction nucleotides: 14. Germline V gene lookup returns CDR1 ENHRY and CDR2 SYGVKD. This CDR3 comprises 17 residues. CDR3 sequence reads: CAISEGGEQGRGQPQHF. CDR3 nucleotides: TGTGCCATCAGTGAGGGGGGTGAACAGGGGCGGGGCCAGCCCCAGCATTTT.

The gene calls are TRBV27 and TRBJ2-1; D could derive from TRBD1 or TRBD2 (5 bases each). Trimming stripped 3 bases from V and 5 bases from J, with 11 bases between. CDR3 length equals 14 residues. The germline CDR1 and CDR2 sequences are MNHEY and SMNVEV (reference sequence). This CDR3 reads CASSLSRDHNEQFF. The CDR3 nucleotides are TGTGCCAGCAGTTTGTCCAGGGACCACAATGAGCAGTTCTTC.

This chain joins TRBV2 and TRBJ1-4; D call uncertain. The CDR3 length is 14 residues. The germline V and J ends were trimmed by 4 bases and 4 bases, with 10 bases remaining between them. Per germline, CDR1 SNHLY and CDR2 FYNNEI. The CDR3 DNA follows: TGTGCCAGCAGTGCTGGACCGTTTAATGAAAAACTGTTTTTT. Translating gives CASSAGPFNEKLFF.

V and J are TRBV4-1 and TRBJ2-7; 11 bases match TRBD1. CDR1 is MGHRA and CDR2 is YSYEKL in the germline V gene. The CDR3 loop spans 16 amino acids. Unmatched junction bases numbered 9, after V lost 5 bases and J lost 3 bases. The CDR3 spells CASSKTTGTGGYEQYF. In nucleotides, the CDR3 is TGCGCCAGCAGCAAAACCACCGGGACAGGGGGCTACGAGCAGTACTTC.

The rearrangement uses TRBV28 and TRBJ2-7, with 10 bases aligning to TRBD2. Germline-derived CDR1 and CDR2 are MDHEN and SYDVKM. The CDR3 sequence is 16 residues long. V was pared by 6 bases and J by 0 bases, with 8 bases of the junction left unmatched. The CDR3 protein is CASRSLGLAYSYEQYF. CDR3 DNA: TGTGCCAGCAGATCCCTGGGACTAGCGTACTCCTACGAGCAGTACTTC.

Points on this clone: A read error may be the cause here, since a much bigger clone is one base away. This chain connects TRBV6-5 to TRBJ1-1; D gene uncertain. Trimming left V 2 bases short and J 1 base short, with 2 bases between. The CDR3 extends over 12 amino acids. CDR1 MNHEY and CDR2 SVGAGI come from the germline V gene. This CDR3 is CASSYANTEAFF. The CDR3 DNA reads as TGTGCCAGCAGTTACGCGAACACTGAAGCTTTCTTT.

This chain uses TRBV18 with TRBJ2-3; weak D call: TRBD2 (5 bases). The germline CDR1 and CDR2 sequences are KGHSH and LQKENI. Trimming removed 2 bases from V and 2 bases from J, with 11 bases in between. The CDR3 sequence is 15 residues long. The CDR3 DNA sequence: TGTGCCAGCTCACCAGCTGCGGGCTCCACAGATACGCAGTATTTT. Protein product: CASSPAAGSTDTQYF.

The chain is built from TRBV2 and TRBJ2-7; 10 bases line up with TRBD2. The germline V gene encodes CDR1 SNHLY and CDR2 FYNNEI. The trim removed 7 bases at V and 2 bases at J, leaving 8 bases unmatched. The CDR3 runs to 15 residues. This chain's CDR3 is CASKILAGTPYEQYF. The DNA of the CDR3 is TGTGCCAGCAAAATACTAGCGGGAACTCCCTACGAGCAGTACTTC.

CDR3 sequence: CAWTVGGQGEKLFF. CDR3 DNA: TGTGCCTGGACGGTGGGGGGCCAAGGTGAAAAACTGTTTTTT. This rearrangement joins TRBV30 to TRBJ1-4; maybe TRBD1 (6 bases). The CDR3 extends over 14 amino acids. Germline V gene lookup returns CDR1 GTSNPN and CDR2 SVGIG (reference sequence). Trimming shortened V by 4 bases and J by 7 bases, and 16 bases separated the two germline ends.

This chain uses TRBV11-1 with TRBJ2-5; no reliable D call. This CDR3 is built from 13 residues. Trimming stripped 5 bases from V and 1 base from J, with 8 bases between. Germline CDR1 reads SGHAT; CDR2 reads FQDESV (reference sequence). In nucleotides, the CDR3 is TGTGCCAGCAGCCAGAACAGCCAAGAGACCCAGTACTTC. Amino acid sequence: CASSQNSQETQYF.

The chain links TRBV4-3 to TRBJ2-3; 14 nucleotides agree with TRBD2. Germline CDR1 reads LGHNA; CDR2 reads YSLEER. The CDR3 extends over 17 amino acids. V was clipped by 3 bases and J by 4 bases; unmatched bases: 6. DNA for the CDR3: TGCGCCAGCAGCCAGGGACTAGCGGGAGCTCTGGCAGATACGCAGTATTTT. Translating gives CASSQGLAGALADTQYF.

This chain joins TRBV18 and TRBJ2-2, with D possibly being TRBD1 or TRBD2 (5 bases each). V shed 1 base and J shed 5 bases, with 14 bases lying between them. The CDR3 runs to 16 residues. Germline lookup yields CDR1 KGHSH and CDR2 LQKENI. The CDR3: CASSPLPGTATGELFF. Written as DNA, the CDR3 is TGTGCCAGCTCACCACTTCCCGGGACGGCAACCGGGGAGCTGTTTTTT.

The J gene is TRBJ1-5, the V gene TRBV27, with 8 bases that match TRBD1. CDR1 is MNHEY and CDR2 is SMNVEV in the germline V gene (reference sequence). This CDR3 is built from 15 residues. V gave up 6 bases and J gave up 4 bases; unmatched junction bases: 8. Written as DNA, the CDR3 is TGTGCCAGCAGCCTAGGACAGGGACGGAATCAGCCCCAGCATTTT. Translated: CASSLGQGRNQPQHF.

There are a few counts of this clone. The rearrangement links TRBV11-2 to TRBJ2-1, with D perhaps matching TRBD1 (7 bases). Deletions cut 5 bases from V and 8 bases from J, with 13 bases between. CDR3 length: 13 amino acids. Germline CDR1 SGHAT, CDR2 FQNNGV. The CDR3 bases are TGTGCCAGCAGCAAAGACAGGGAGGATGAGCAGTTCTTC. Amino acid sequence: CASSKDREDEQFF.